What follows are 8 T cell receptor beta chains derived from one specimen sequenced in a study of Tregs in tolerant kidney transplant recipients (dated 2019 in TCRdb). The sample's time point label is to be understood as: 6 months after combined kidney and bone marrow transplant. Transplants used related donors with nonmyeloablative bone marrow transplantation; mixed chimerism was transient in the human trials. Preparation of the library involved the immunoSEQ multiplex PCR assay. Here the immuneACCESS table is served through TCRdb, limited to in-frame sequences with V and J called. Missing clones are a known gap in these copies; in checked studies unresolved V genes cover under half, and the rest lacks a known reason. This specimen's table enumerates 2,000 to 3,000 clones. Jointly, the top ten make up around 41% of the sample. The sequencing here drew on CD8+ T cells from blood (PBMCs), taken 6 months after the transplant. The receptors were sampled from a human patient who received a combined kidney and bone marrow transplant. Following a transplant, some T lymphocytes may have been derived from the graft donor.

Turning to this clone: The CDR3 is cut off 3 residues early in the read; its end comes from the germline J gene. The V call is TRBV7-6, the J call TRBJ2-3; the match to TRBD2 covers 8 bases. CDR1 and CDR2 from the germline V gene are SGHVS and FNYEAQ. Germline trimming cut 2 bases from V and 6 bases from J; bases unmatched to any gene: 4. CDR3 length equals 14 residues. The CDR3 bases that were read are TGTGCCAGCAGCTTAACTAGCGGAGTGGATACG. As protein: CASSLTSGVDT. The entire CDR3 is CASSLTSGVDTQYF.

About this clone: The read halts 3 residues ahead of the CDR3 end, with the missing end drawn from the germline J gene. V is TRBV20-1 and J is TRBJ2-3, with 11 bases matching TRBD2. The CDR3 is 17 amino acids. Germline V gene data show CDR1 as DFQATT and CDR2 as SNEGSKA (reference sequence). The ends lost 1 base at V and 0 bases at J; junction bases unmatched: 6. The chain's CDR3 is CSARVASGRRSTDTQYF. The DNA read from the CDR3 is TGCAGTGCTAGAGTGGCTAGCGGGAGGAGAAGCACAGATACG.

This clone is medium-sized by frequency. The read halts 3 residues ahead of the CDR3 end, with the missing end drawn from the germline J gene. The rearrangement uses TRBV13 and TRBJ1-1; no reliable D call. This CDR3 contains 11 residues. Trimming cost V 5 bases and J 7 bases, with 8 bases left between them. Germline loops: CDR1 PRHDT, CDR2 FYEKMQ (reference sequence). CDR3 loop: CASSHSLEAFF. The covered CDR3 bases are TGTGCCAGCAGCCACAGCCTTGAA.

Frequency places this clone as medium-sized. The read terminates 3 residues before the CDR3 end, so the remaining end is supplied by the germline J gene. This chain links TRBV10-3 with TRBJ2-3; 9 bases match TRBD1. The CDR3 totals 18 residues. Germline lookup yields CDR1 ENHRY and CDR2 SYGVKD. With V trimmed by 1 base and J by 0 bases, 8 bases remained unmatched. CDR3 amino acids: CAISEYAGTGTSTDTQYF. The CDR3 bases that were read are TGTGCCATCAGTGAGTACGCCGGGACAGGGACGAGCACAGATACG.

Worth noting for this clone: The CDR3 is cut off 3 residues early in the read; its end comes from the germline J gene. The genes are TRBV11-2 and TRBJ2-3; no definite D call. The length of the CDR3 is 15 residues. Trimming removed 3 bases at V and 0 bases at J, with 10 bases between. Per germline, CDR1 SGHAT and CDR2 FQNNGV. CDR3 residues: CASSFGGASTDTQYF. The DNA read from the CDR3 is TGTGCCAGCAGCTTTGGCGGTGCTAGCACAGATACG.

This clone is medium-sized by frequency. The sequenced part of the CDR3 DNA is TGTGCCAGCAGCCCAGTTGGGACAGGGCCGTACGAG. Protein: CASSPVGTGPYE. The whole CDR3 reads CASSPVGTGPYEQYF. V and J are TRBV4-2 and TRBJ2-7, with 9 bases identical to TRBD1. The read stops 3 residues short of the end of the CDR3; the missing end is completed from the germline J gene. After removal of 4 bases from V and 4 bases from J, the junction contained 8 bases not matched to a gene. The germline V gene encodes CDR1 LGHNA and CDR2 YNFKEQ. The CDR3 is made up of 15 amino acids.

With respect to this clone: The CDR3 goes on 3 residues after the read ends, and that part is filled in from the germline J gene. The chain couples TRBV9 to TRBJ2-3; 8 bases line up with TRBD2. CDR3 length: 14 residues. The V gene end was trimmed by 0 bases and the J gene end by 8 bases; junction bases not matched to a gene: 5. CDR1 SGDLS and CDR2 YYNGEE come from the germline V gene. The DNA read from the CDR3 is TGTGCCAGCAGCGTAGATAGCGGGATGGTTACG. Its translation: CASSVDSGMVT. The whole CDR3 sequence reads CASSVDSGMVTQYF.

In the case of this clone: Germline is not matched at one junction end, which may reflect a read error. The CDR3 extends 3 residues past the end of the read, so its final part is completed from the germline J gene. The V and J genes are TRBV7-7 and TRBJ2-5, with D possibly matching TRBD2 (6 bases). Germline CDR1 is SSHAT and CDR2 is FNYEAQ (reference sequence). The CDR3 runs to 13 residues. The DNA read from the CDR3 is TGTGCTAGCAGGAGGGCAGGCGACGAGACC. Its protein is CASRRAGDET. The complete CDR3 reads CASRRAGDETQYF. Drawing the rest from reference TRBV7-7 and TRBJ2-5, the complete variable domain is GAGVSQSPRYKVTKRGQDVTLRCDPISSHATLYWYQQALGQGPEFLTYFNYEAQPDKSGLPSDRFSAERPEGSISTLTIQRTEQRDSAMYRCASRRAGDETQYFGPGTRLLVL.